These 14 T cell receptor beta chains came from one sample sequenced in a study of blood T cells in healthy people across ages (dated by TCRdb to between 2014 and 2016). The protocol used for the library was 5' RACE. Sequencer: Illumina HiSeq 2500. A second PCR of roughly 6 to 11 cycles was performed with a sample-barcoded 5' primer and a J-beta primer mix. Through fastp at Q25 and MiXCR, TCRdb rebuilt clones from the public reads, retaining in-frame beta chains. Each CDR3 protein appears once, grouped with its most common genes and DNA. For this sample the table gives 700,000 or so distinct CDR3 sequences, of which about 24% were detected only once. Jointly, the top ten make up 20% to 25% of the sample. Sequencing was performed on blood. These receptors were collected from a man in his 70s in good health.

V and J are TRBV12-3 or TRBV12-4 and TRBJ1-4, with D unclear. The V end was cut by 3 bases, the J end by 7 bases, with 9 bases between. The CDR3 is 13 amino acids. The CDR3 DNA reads TGTGCCAGCAGTTTTCTCACGTCTGAAAAACTGTTTTTT. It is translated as CASSFLTSEKLFF.

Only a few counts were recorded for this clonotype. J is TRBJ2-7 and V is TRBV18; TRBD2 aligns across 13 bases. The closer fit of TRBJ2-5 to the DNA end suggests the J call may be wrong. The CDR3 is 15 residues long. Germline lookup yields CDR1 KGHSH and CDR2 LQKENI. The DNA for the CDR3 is TGTGCCAGCTCTCCGGGACTAGCGGGGAAAGAGACCCAGTACTTC. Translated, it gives CASSPGLAGKETQYF.

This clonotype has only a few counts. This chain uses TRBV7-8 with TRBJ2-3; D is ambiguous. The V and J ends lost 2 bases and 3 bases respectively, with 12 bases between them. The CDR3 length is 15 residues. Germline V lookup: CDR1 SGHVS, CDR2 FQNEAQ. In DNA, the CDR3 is TGTGCCAGCAGCTTAACTCACAGAGAAACAGATACGCAGTATTTT. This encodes CASSLTHRETDTQYF.

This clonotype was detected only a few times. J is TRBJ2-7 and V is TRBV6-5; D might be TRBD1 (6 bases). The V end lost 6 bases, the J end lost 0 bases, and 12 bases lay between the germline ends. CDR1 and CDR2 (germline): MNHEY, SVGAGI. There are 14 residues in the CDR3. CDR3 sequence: CASSRGQSSYEQYF. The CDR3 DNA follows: TGTGCCAGCAGCCGCGGACAGAGCTCCTACGAGCAGTACTTC.

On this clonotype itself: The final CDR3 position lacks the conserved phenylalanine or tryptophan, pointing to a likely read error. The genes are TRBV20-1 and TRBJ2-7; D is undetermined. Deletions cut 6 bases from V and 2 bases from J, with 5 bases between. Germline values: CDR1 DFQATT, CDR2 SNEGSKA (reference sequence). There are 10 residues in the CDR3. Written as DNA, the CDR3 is TGCAGTGCCACTCCCTACGAGCAGTACTCC. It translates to CSATPYEQYS.

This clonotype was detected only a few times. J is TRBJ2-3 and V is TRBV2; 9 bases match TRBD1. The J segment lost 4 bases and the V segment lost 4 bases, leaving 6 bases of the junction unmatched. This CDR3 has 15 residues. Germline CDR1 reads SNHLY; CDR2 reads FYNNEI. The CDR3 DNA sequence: TGTGCCAGCAGTGTTTGGGGACAGGGATCAGATACGCAGTATTTT. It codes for CASSVWGQGSDTQYF.

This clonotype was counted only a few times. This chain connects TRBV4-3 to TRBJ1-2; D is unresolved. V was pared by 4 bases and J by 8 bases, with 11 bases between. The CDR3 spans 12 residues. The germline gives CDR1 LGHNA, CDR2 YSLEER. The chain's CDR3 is CASSRGGRGYTF. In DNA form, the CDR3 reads TGCGCCAGCAGCCGCGGAGGGCGGGGCTACACCTTC.

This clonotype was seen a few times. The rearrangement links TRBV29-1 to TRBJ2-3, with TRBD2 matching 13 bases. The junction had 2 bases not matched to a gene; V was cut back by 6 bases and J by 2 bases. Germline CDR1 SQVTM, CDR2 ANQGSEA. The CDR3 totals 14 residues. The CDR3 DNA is TGCAGCGTGGGGACTAGCGGGATCACAGATACGCAGTATTTT. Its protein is CSVGTSGITDTQYF.

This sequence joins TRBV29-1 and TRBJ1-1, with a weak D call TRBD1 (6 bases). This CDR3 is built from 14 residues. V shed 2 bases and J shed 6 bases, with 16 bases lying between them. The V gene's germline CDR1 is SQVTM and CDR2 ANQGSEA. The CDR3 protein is CSVESGRGVAEAFF. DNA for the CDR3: TGCAGCGTTGAATCGGGGAGGGGGGTCGCTGAAGCTTTCTTT.

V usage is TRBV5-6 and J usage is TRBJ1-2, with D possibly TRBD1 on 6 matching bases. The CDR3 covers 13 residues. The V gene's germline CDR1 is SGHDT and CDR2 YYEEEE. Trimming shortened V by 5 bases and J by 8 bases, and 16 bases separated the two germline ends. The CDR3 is CASRYPTGYGYTF. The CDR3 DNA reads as TGTGCCAGCAGATACCCCACAGGGTACGGCTACACCTTC.

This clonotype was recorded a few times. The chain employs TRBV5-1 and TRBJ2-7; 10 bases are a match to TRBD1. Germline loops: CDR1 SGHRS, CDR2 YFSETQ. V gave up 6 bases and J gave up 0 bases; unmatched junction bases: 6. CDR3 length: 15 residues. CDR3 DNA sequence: TGCGCCAGCATCCCGGGACAGGGGTCCTCCTACGAGCAGTACTTC. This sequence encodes CASIPGQGSSYEQYF.

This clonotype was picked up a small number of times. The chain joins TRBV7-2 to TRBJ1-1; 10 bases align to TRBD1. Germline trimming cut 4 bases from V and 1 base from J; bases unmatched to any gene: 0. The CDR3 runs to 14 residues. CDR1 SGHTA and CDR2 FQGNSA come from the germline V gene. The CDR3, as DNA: TGTGCCAGCAGCTGGGACAGGGGGAACACTGAAGCTTTCTTT. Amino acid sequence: CASSWDRGNTEAFF.

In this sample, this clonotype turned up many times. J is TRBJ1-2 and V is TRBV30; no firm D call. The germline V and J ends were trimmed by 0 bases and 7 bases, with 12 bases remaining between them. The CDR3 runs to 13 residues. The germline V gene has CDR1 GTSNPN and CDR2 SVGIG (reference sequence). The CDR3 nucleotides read TGTGCCTGGAGTGTACAAGTCGACACTGGCTACACCTTC. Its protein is CAWSVQVDTGYTF.

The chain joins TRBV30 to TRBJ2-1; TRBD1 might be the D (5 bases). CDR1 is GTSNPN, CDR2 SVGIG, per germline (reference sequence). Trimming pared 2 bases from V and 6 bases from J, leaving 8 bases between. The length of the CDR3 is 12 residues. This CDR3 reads CAWSRQSNEQFF. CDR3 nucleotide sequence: TGTGCCTGGAGTAGACAGAGCAATGAGCAGTTCTTC.